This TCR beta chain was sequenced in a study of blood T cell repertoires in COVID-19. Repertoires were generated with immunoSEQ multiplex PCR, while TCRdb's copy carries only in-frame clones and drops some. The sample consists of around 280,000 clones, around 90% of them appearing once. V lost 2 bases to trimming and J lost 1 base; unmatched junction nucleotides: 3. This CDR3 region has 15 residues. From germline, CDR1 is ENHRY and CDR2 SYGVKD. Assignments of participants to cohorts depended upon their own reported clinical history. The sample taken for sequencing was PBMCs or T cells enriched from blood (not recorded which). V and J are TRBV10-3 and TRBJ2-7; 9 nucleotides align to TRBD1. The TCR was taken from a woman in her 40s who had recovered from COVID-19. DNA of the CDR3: TGTGCCATCAGTGAGGGTGGGACAGGGTCCTACGAGCAGTACTTC. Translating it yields CAISEGGTGSYEQYF.